The present T cell receptor beta chain was sequenced within a study of shared clonotypes between healthy human individuals. Study donors comprised healthy, HIV-negative adults devoid of recent acute infection or vaccination. All the donors were Caucasian adults who lived in Nashville, Tennessee. Samples left unsorted employed around 90 million PBMCs for genomic DNA. Comment on this clone: The junction departs from germline at one end; a sequencing error may be responsible.

The CDR3 runs to 10 residues. Germline loops: CDR1 SSHAT, CDR2 FNYEAQ (reference sequence). Using immunoSEQ multiplex PCR, the repertoire was profiled, and TCRdb retains in-frame clones only, with some absent. Here the sample spans 400,000 to 600,000 clones, 70% to 80% being singletons. Specimen: PBMCs. This receptor was taken from a woman between 35 and 50 years old in good health. Some clones in this sample may be carry-over from other donors' samples. The rearrangement joins TRBV7-7 to TRBJ1-2, with no clear D. CDR3 protein: CASSFGGYTF. The CDR3 nucleotides read TGTGCTAGCAGCTTCGGTGGCTACACCTTC.